This TCR beta chain originates from a study of metastatic and nonmetastatic thyroid tumors. The germline V and J ends were trimmed by 3 bases and 5 bases, with 13 bases remaining between them. Germline loops: CDR1 GTSNPN, CDR2 SVGIG (reference sequence). The CDR3 covers 14 residues. Before thyroid surgery, none of the patients had received any treatment. TCRdb used MiXCR to call clones anew from the PCR reads. The sample lists under 20,000 clones, 29% occurring once. This clone was detected ten times or more. The TCR sequence derives from a male donor with papillary thyroid cancer or a benign thyroid nodule (not recorded which). Some clones in this sample may be carry-over from other donors' samples. This rearrangement joins TRBV30 to TRBJ1-4; D is possibly TRBD1 (5 bases). Sample: tumor tissue. CDR3 bases: TGTGCCTGGAGCCCGGGGCTTCGAAATGAAAAACTGTTTTTT. Translation gives CAWSPGLRNEKLFF.